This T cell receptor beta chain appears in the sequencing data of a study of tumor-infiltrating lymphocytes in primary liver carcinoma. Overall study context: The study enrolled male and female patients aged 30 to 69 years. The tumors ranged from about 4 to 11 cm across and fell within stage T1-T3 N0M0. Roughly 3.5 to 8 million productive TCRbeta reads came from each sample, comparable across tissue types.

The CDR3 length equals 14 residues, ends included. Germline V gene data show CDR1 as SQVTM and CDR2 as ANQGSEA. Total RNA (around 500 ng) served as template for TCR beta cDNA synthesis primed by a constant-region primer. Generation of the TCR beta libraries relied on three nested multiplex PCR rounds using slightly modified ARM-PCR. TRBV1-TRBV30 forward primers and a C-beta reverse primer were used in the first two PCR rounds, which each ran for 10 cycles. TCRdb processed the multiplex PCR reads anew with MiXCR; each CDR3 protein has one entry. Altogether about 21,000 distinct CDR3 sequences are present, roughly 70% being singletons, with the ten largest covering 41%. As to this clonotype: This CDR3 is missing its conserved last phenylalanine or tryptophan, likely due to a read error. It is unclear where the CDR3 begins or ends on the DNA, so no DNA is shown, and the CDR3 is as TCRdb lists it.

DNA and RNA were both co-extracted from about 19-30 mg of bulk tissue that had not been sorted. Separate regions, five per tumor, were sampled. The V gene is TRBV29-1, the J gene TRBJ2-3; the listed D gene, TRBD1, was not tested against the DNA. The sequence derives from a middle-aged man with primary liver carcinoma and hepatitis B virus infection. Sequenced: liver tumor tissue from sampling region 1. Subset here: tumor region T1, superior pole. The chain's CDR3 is CSVESSRGTDTQCL.